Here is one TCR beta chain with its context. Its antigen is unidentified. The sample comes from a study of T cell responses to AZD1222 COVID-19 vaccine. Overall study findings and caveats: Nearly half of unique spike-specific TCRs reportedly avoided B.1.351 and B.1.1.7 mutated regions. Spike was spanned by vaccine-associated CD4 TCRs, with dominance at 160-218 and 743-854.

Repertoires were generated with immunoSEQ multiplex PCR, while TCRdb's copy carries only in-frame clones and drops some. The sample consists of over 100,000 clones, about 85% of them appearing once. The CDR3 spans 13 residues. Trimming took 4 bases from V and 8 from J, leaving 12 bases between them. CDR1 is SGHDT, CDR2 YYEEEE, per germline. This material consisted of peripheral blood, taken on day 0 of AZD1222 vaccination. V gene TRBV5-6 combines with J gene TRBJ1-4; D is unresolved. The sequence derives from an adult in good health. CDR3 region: CASSLREGEKLFF. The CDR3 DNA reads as TGTGCCAGCAGCCTAAGAGAAGGGGAAAAACTGTTTTTT.